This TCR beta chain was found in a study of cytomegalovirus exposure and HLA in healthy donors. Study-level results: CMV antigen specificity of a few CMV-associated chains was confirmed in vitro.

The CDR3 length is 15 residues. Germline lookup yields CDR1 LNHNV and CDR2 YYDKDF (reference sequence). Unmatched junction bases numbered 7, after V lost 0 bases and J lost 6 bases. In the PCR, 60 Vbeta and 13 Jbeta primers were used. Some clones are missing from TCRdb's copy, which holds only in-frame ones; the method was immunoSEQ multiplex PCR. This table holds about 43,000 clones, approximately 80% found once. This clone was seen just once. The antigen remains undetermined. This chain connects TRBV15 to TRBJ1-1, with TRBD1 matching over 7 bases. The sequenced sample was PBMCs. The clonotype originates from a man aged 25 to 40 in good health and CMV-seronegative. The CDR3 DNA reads TGTGCCACCAGCAGAGACCCACAGGGGAAGGCTGAAGCTTTCTTT. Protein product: CATSRDPQGKAEAFF.